This T cell receptor beta chain was captured in a study of cytomegalovirus exposure and HLA in healthy donors. The V end was cut by 2 bases, the J end by 1 base, with 11 bases between. The CDR3 has 16 amino acids. CDR1 and CDR2 from the germline V gene are MDHEN and SYDVKM. The PCR had 60 Vbeta and 13 Jbeta primers. Produced via immunoSEQ multiplex PCR; TCRdb's table is partial and in-frame only. This table has about 170,000 clones, roughly 76% appearing once. The TCR was taken from a young woman in good health and CMV-seropositive. This chain uses TRBV28 with TRBJ1-4; no clear D gene. The sample taken for sequencing was PBMCs. In DNA form, the CDR3 reads TGTGCCAGCAGTTTAATTGGGGAGATAACTAATGAAAAACTGTTTTTT. The encoded protein is CASSLIGEITNEKLFF.